Shown below are 6 T cell receptor beta chains from a single sample sequenced in a study of T-cell reconstitution after alpha-beta-depleted transplantation in children. Unique molecular identifiers were incorporated into the prepared TCRbeta library. TCRdb itself ran the PCR reads through MiXCR, one entry per CDR3 protein. The table includes roughly 170,000 distinct CDR3 sequences, approximately 7% detected once. The input for sequencing was PBMCs from the stem cell graft donor, taken from the stem cell graft. These TCRs come from a human donor who donated a stem cell graft to a child with Wiskott-Aldrich syndrome.

This clonotype was counted many times. This rearrangement joins TRBV6-6 to TRBJ2-7, with D perhaps being TRBD1 or TRBD2 (5 bases each). Germline V CDR1 and CDR2: MNHNY, SVGAGI (reference sequence). The CDR3 runs 9 residues. Trimming removed 8 bases from V and 6 bases from J, with 5 bases in between. The CDR3 nucleotides read TGTGCCAGCGGGACCGAGCAGTACTTC. It encodes CASGTEQYF.

Many counts were recorded for this clonotype. The J gene is TRBJ1-1, the V gene TRBV5-1; D is ambiguous. Trimming pared 3 bases from V and 5 bases from J, leaving 14 bases between. Germline V gives CDR1 SGHRS, CDR2 YFSETQ. The CDR3 sequence is 14 residues long. The CDR3 nucleotides are TGCGCCAGCAGCTGGACCCAAATGGGTACTGAAGCTTTCTTT. It codes for CASSWTQMGTEAFF.

This clonotype has at least ten counts. The chain uses TRBV10-3 and TRBJ2-5; perhaps TRBD2 as D (6 bases). V dropped 4 bases and J dropped 5 bases, with 17 bases sitting between them. The CDR3 totals 15 residues. Germline V gene data show CDR1 as ENHRY and CDR2 as SYGVKD. In DNA form, the CDR3 reads TGTGCCATCAGTGCCTCCCCGGAGGGTGAGGAGACCCAGTACTTC. The encoded protein is CAISASPEGEETQYF.

This clonotype has a count of ten or more. The V gene is TRBV12-3 or TRBV12-4, the J gene TRBJ2-1; D remains unclear. Trimming stripped 3 bases from V and 3 bases from J, with 3 bases between. This CDR3 comprises 12 residues. The CDR3 region is CASSFGYNEQFF. The CDR3 coding sequence is TGTGCCAGCAGTTTCGGCTACAATGAGCAGTTCTTC.

This clonotype was detected ten times or more. This chain connects TRBV7-8 to TRBJ2-7, with TRBD2 identical over 8 bases. V gave up 2 bases and J gave up 2 bases; unmatched junction bases: 8. The length of the CDR3 is 16 residues. Germline V gene sequence: CDR1 SGHVS, CDR2 FQNEAQ. DNA for the CDR3: TGTGCCAGCAGCTTAACCCGCGGGAGGACCACCTACGAGCAGTACTTC. It codes for CASSLTRGRTTYEQYF.

At least ten counts were recorded for this clonotype. This chain joins TRBV7-9 and TRBJ2-7; possible D gene TRBD1, 6 bases. Looked up from germline, CDR1 is SEHNR and CDR2 is FQNEAQ (reference sequence). V was clipped by 5 bases and J by 2 bases, with 16 bases between them. This CDR3 is 15 amino acids long. CDR3 coding DNA: TGTGCCAGCAGCGAAGCCGACAGGTTTACCTACGAGCAGTACTTC. Protein product: CASSEADRFTYEQYF.